This TCR beta chain was recorded in a study of blood T cell repertoires in COVID-19. Here immunoSEQ multiplex PCR was the method, and the copy in TCRdb shows in-frame clones only, minus some. The sample has 100,000 to 150,000 clones; about 85% are singletons. This receptor was taken from a man in his fifties or sixties with acute or convalescent COVID-19. Specimen: peripheral blood.

The CDR3 coding sequence is TGTGCCAGCAGTTTAGCAGGTTTACCCTACACCTTC. It specifies CASSLAGLPYTF. The chain employs TRBV27 and TRBJ1-2, with D hard to call. The germline CDR1 and CDR2 sequences are MNHEY and SMNVEV (reference sequence). This CDR3 is built from 12 residues. Deletions cut 2 bases from V and 10 bases from J, with 11 bases between.